A few counts support the clone carrying this T cell receptor (beta chain). This sample was included in a study of early T cells in non-severe SARS-CoV-2 infection. Overall study: With bulk RNA from unsorted whole blood as input, sequencing yielded unpaired chains.

TCRdb independently ran MiXCR on the 5' RACE reads; one entry per CDR3 protein. The profile covers tens of thousands of distinct CDR3 sequences, with around 5% appearing a single time and roughly 30% taken by the ten largest. The clonotype was recovered from an adult who was a healthcare worker with PCR-confirmed SARS-CoV-2 infection or an uninfected control (not recorded which). The specimen sequenced was whole blood.

The CDR3 here is CASSNLPGTSGSRVSYNEQFF. CDR3 in DNA: TGCGCCAGCAGCAACTTACCCGGGACTAGCGGGAGTAGGGTCTCCTACAATGAGCAGTTCTTC. V is TRBV5-1 and J is TRBJ2-1; 14 nucleotides agree with TRBD2. The trim removed 4 bases at V and 0 bases at J, leaving 15 bases unmatched. The CDR3 has 21 residues. CDR1 and CDR2 from the germline V gene are SGHRS and YFSETQ.